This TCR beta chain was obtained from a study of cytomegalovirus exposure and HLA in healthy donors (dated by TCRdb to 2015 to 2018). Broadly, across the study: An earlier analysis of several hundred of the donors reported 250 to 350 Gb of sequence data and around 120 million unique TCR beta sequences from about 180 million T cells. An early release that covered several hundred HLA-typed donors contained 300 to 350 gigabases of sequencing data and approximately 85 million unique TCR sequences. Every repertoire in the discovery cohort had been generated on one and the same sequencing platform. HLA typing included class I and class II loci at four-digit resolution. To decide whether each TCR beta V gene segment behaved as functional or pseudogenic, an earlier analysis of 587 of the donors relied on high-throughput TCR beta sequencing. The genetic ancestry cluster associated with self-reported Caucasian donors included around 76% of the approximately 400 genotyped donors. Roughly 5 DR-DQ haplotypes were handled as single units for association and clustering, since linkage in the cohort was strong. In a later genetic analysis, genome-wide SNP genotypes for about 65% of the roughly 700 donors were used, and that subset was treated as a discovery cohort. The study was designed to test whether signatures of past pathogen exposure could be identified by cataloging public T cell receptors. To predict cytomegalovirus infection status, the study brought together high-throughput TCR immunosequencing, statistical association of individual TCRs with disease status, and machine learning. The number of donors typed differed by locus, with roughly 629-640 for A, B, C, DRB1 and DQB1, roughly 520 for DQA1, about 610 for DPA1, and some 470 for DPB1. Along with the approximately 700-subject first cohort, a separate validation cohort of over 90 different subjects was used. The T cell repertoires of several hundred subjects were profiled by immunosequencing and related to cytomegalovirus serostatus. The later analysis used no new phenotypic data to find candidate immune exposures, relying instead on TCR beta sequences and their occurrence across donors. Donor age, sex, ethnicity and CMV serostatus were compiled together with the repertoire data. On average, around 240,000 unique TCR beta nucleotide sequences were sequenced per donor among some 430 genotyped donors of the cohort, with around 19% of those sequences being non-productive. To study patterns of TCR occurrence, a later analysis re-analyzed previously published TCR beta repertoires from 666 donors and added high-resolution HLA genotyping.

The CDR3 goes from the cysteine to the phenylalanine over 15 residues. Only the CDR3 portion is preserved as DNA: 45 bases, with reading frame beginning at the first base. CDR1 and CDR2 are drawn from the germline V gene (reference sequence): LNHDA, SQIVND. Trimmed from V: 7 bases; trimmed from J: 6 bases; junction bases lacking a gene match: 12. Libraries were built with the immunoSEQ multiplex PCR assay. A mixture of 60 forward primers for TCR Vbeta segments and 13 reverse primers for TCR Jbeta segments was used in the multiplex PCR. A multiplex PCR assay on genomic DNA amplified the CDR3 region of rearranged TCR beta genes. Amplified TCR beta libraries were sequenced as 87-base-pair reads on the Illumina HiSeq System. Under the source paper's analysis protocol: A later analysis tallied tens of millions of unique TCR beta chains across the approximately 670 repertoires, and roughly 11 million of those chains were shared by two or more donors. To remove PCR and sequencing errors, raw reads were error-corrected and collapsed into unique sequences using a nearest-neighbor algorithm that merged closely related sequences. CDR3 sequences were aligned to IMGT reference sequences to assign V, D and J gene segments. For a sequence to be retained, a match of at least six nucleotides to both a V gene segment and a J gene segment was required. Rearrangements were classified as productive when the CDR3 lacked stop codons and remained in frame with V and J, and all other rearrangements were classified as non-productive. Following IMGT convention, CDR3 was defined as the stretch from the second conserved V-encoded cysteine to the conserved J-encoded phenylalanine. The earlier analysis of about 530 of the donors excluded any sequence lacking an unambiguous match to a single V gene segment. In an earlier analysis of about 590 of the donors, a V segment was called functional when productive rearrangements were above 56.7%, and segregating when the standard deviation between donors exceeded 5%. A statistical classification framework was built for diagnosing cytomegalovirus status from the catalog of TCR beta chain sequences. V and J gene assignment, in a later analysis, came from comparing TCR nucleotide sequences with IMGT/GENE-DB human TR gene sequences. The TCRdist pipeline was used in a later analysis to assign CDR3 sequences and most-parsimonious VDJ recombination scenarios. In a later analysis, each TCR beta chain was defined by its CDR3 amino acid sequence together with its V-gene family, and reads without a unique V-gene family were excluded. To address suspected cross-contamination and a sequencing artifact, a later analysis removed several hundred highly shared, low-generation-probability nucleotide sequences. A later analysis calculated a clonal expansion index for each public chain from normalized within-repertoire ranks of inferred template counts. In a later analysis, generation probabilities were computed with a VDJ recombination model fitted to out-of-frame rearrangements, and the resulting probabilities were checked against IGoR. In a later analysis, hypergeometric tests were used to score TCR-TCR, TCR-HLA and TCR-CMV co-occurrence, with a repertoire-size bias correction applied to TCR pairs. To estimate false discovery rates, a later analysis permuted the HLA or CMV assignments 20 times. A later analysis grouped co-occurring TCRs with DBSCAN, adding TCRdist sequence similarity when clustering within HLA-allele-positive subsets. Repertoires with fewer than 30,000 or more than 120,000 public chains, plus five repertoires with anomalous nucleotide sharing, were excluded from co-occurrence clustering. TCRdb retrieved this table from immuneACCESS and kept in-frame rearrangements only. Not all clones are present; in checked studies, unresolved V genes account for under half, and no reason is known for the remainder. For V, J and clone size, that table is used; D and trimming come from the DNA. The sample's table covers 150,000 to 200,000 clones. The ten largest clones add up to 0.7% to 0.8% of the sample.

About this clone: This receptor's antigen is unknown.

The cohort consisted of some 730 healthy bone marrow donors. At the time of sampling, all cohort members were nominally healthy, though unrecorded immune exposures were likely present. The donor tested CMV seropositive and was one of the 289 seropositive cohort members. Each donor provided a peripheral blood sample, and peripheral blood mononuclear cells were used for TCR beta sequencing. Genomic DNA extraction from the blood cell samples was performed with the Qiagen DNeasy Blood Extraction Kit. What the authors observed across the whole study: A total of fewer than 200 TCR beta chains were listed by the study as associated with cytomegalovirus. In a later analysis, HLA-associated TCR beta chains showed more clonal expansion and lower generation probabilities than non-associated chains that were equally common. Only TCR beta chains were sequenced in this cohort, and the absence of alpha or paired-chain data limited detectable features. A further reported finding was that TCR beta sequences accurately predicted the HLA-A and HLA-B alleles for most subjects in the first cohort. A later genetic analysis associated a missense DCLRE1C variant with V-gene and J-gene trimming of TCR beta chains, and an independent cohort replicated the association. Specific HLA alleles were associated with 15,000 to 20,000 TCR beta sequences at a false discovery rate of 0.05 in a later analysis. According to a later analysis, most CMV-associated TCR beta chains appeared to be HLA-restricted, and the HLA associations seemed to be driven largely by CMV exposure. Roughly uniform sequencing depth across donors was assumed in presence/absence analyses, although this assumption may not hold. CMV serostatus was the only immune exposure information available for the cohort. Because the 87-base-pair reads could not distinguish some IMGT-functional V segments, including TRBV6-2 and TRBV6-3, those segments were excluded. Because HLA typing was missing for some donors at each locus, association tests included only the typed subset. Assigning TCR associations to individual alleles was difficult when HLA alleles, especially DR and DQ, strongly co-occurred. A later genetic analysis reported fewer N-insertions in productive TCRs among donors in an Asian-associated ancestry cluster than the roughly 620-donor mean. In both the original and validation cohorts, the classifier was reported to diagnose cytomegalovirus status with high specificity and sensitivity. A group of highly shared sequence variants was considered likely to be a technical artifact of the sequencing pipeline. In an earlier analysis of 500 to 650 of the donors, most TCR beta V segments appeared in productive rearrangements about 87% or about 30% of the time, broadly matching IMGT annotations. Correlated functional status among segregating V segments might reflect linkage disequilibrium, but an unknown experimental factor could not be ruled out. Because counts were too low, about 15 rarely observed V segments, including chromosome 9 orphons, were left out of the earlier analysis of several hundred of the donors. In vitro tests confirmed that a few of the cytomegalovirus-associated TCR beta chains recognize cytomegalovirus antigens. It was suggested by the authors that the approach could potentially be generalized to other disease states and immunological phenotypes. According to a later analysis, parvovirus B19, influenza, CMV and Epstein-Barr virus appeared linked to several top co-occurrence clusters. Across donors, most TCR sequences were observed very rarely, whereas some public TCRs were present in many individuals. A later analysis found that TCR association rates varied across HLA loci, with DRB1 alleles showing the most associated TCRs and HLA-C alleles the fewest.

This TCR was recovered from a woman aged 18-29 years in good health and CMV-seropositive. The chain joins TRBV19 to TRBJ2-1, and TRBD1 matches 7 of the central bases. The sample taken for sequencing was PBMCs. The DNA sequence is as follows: TGTGCCAGTACCCCCGACAGGGCCCCAGGCAATGAGCAGTTCTTC. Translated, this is CASTPDRAPGNEQFF. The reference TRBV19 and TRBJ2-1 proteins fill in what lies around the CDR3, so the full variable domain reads DGGITQSPKYLFRKEGQNVTLSCEQNLNHDAMYWYRQDPGQGLRLIYYSQIVNDFQKGDIAEGYSVSREKKESFPLTVTSAQKNPTAFYLCASTPDRAPGNEQFFGPGTRLTVL.